This note documents a single T cell receptor beta chain sequence. Its target is unknown. This specimen comes from a study of blood T cells in healthy people across ages. Study-level points and caveats: Both naive CD4+ cell counts and diversity were greater in long-lived donors than in aged donors.

From germline, CDR1 is LNHDA and CDR2 SQIVND (reference sequence). The CDR3 has 13 residues. Trimming left V 3 bases short and J 4 bases short, with 9 bases between. There were healthy Caucasian individuals from Russia, aged roughly 6 to 95, serving as donors. It was with a sample-barcoded 5' primer and a J-beta primer mix that a second PCR of about 6 to 12 cycles was run. TCRdb re-called the 5' RACE reads through MiXCR, storing one row per CDR3 protein. The table lists hundreds of thousands of distinct CDR3 sequences, 20% to 25% of them singletons. The sequenced sample consisted of blood. The receptor was isolated from a man aged 65 to 79 in good health. V gene TRBV19 combines with J gene TRBJ1-1, with D unresolved. The CDR3 region has the DNA TGTGCCAGTAGTATCGACGGAACCACTGAAGCTTTCTTT. Protein: CASSIDGTTEAFF.